In this sample, the clone carrying this T cell receptor beta chain turned up once. Its target is not known. V dropped 5 bases and J dropped 6 bases, with 16 bases sitting between them. The CDR3 is 14 amino acids. Germline CDR1 is PRHDT and CDR2 is FYEKMQ (reference sequence). Reverse transcribed after extraction, RNA yielded cDNA as the sequencing template. The assay was immunoSEQ multiplex PCR, and TCRdb's table has in-frame clones only and misses some. The data show approximately 99,000 clones, around 55% seen once. The data derive from a study of CD8+ T cells in alopecia areata. Study results and caveats: Across lesional scalp, and particularly alopecia totalis/universalis, clonality surpassed that of normal scalp.

The source material was CD8+ T cells sorted from blood. J is TRBJ1-2 and V is TRBV13; D is possibly TRBD1 (5 bases). The source is a human donor in good health. The CDR3 here is CASSLEGRKDGYTF. Written as DNA, the CDR3 is TGTGCCAGCAGCCTGGAGGGACGGAAGGATGGCTACACCTTC.